The 7 T cell receptor beta chains reported below all come from one sample, sequenced in a study of blood T cell repertoires in COVID-19. The repertoire was sequenced with immunoSEQ multiplex PCR; TCRdb's copy has only in-frame clones and lacks some. The sample has about 190,000 clones; roughly nine tenths are singletons. Sample: peripheral blood. These TCRs come from a man aged 55 to 70 with active or convalescent COVID-19.

The rearrangement links TRBV6-5 to TRBJ1-5; D unresolved. The length of the CDR3 is 12 residues. With 6 bases removed from V and 9 bases from J, the gap between germline ends came to 12 bases. The germline V gene has CDR1 MNHEY and CDR2 SVGAGI. The CDR3 is CASSSMYGPQHF. Written as DNA, the CDR3 is TGTGCCAGCAGCTCCATGTACGGGCCCCAGCATTTT.

V is TRBV3-1 (or the pseudogene TRBV3-2) and J is TRBJ1-3; D is undetermined. Per the germline V gene, CDR1 is LGHDT and CDR2 is YNNKEL (reference sequence). Deletions cut 4 bases from V and 4 bases from J, with 11 bases between. The CDR3 contains 14 residues. This chain's CDR3 is CASSLITAGNTIYF. As DNA, the CDR3 is TGTGCCAGCAGCCTCATCACAGCCGGAAACACCATATATTTT.

This clone showed up just once. This sequence joins TRBV5-6 and TRBJ1-2; 7 nucleotides match TRBD1. From germline, CDR1 is SGHDT and CDR2 YYEEEE. The V and J ends lost 2 bases and 5 bases, in that order; junction bases with no gene match: 6. The CDR3 has 14 residues. The CDR3: CASSFGTASYGYTF. The CDR3 DNA reads as TGTGCCAGCAGCTTTGGGACAGCCTCTTATGGCTACACCTTC.

The chain is built from TRBV6-2 or TRBV6-3 and TRBJ2-7; the match to TRBD2 covers 9 bases. The CDR3 covers 14 residues. Germline lookup yields CDR1 MNHEY and CDR2 SVGEGT. Trimming cost V 3 bases and J 5 bases; bases outside gene matches: 5. In DNA form, the CDR3 reads TGTGCCAGCAGTTATGGCGGGGGGGCAAACGAGCAGTACTTC. It yields the protein CASSYGGGANEQYF.

The chain carries TRBV5-1 and TRBJ2-3; TRBD2 aligns across 7 bases. Germline V CDR1 and CDR2: SGHRS, YFSETQ. This CDR3 is 13 amino acids long. Germline trimming cut 6 bases from V and 1 base from J; bases unmatched to any gene: 2. As DNA, the CDR3 is TGCGCCAGCAAGGCGGGGGGCACAGATACGCAGTATTTT. Protein product: CASKAGGTDTQYF.

V is TRBV12-2 and J is TRBJ1-6; the table's D call, TRBD1, was not checked against the DNA. TRBV12-2 is a pseudogene. This CDR3 has 15 residues. CDR3 DNA sequence: TGTGCAAGTCGCACCAAGGACACACTTAATTCACCCCTCCACTTT. Amino acid sequence: CASRTKDTLNSPLHF.

The J gene is TRBJ1-4, the V gene TRBV6-1, with D possibly matching TRBD1 (6 bases). The V gene's germline CDR1 is MNHNS and CDR2 SASEGT. V lost 2 bases and J lost 6, with 10 bases in between. The CDR3 has 14 residues. For the CDR3, the DNA is TGTGCCAGCAGTGAAAGGGGGGGGGATGAAAAACTGTTTTTT. Translating gives CASSERGGDEKLFF.